One sample yielded the 9 T cell receptor beta chains listed below, sequenced in a study of blood T cell repertoires in COVID-19. Clones were sequenced by immunoSEQ multiplex PCR, and TCRdb holds only the in-frame ones, with some missing. The table records roughly 250,000 clones, approximately 90% of them present only once. The sample taken for sequencing was peripheral blood. The source is a middle-aged woman who had recovered from COVID-19.

This chain connects TRBV5-4 to TRBJ2-7, with 10 bases aligning to TRBD2. Per the germline V gene, CDR1 is SGHNT and CDR2 is YYREEE (reference sequence). Germline trimming cut 4 bases from V and 4 bases from J; bases unmatched to any gene: 11. This CDR3 spans 16 amino acids. The chain's CDR3 is CASSPALAGEGYEQYF. The CDR3 DNA reads as TGTGCCAGCAGCCCAGCGCTAGCGGGAGAAGGGTACGAGCAGTACTTC.

The rearrangement links TRBV4-3 to TRBJ1-5, with 7 bases identical to TRBD1. V gave up 0 bases and J gave up 3 bases; unmatched junction bases: 5. Germline V gives CDR1 LGHNA, CDR2 YSLEER. This CDR3 contains 16 residues. CDR3 DNA: TGCGCCAGCAGCCAAGAAAGAACAGGGGTCAATCAGCCCCAGCATTTT. This gives the protein CASSQERTGVNQPQHF.

The CDR3 sequence: CASSPGFDEQYF. The CDR3 bases are TGTGCCAGCAGCCCAGGTTTCGACGAGCAGTACTTC. This chain uses TRBV11-3 with TRBJ2-7, with no clear D. The V gene lost 5 bases and the J gene lost 5 bases, with 10 bases spanning the gap. The CDR3 runs to 12 residues. Germline V lookup: CDR1 SGHNT, CDR2 YENEEA.

V gene TRBV28 combines with J gene TRBJ2-4; TRBD2 might be the D (6 bases). Trimming removed 7 bases at V and 7 bases at J, with 20 bases between. CDR3 length: 15 amino acids. Germline loops: CDR1 MDHEN, CDR2 SYDVKM. The CDR3 loop is CASTLRGAGRNIQYF. The CDR3 nucleotides read TGTGCCAGCACCCTTCGGGGTGCAGGGAGGAACATTCAGTACTTC. Full variable domain (rest looked up from reference TRBV28 and TRBJ2-4): DVKVTQSSRYLVKRTGEKVFLECVQDMDHENMFWYRQDPGLGLRLIYFSYDVKMKEKGDIPEGYSVSREKKERFSLILESASTNQTSMYLCASTLRGAGRNIQYFGAGTRLSVL.

This rearrangement joins TRBV6-5 to TRBJ2-1, with unresolved D. Germline-derived CDR1 and CDR2 are MNHEY and SVGAGI. With 9 bases removed from V and 3 bases from J, the gap between germline ends came to 18 bases. This CDR3 has 15 amino acids. CDR3 in DNA: TGTGCCAGTCAATTCGGTCTTCCAATCTACAATGAGCAGTTCTTC. Protein product: CASQFGLPIYNEQFF.

V is TRBV30 and J is TRBJ2-7; 13 positions match TRBD2. With V trimmed by 4 bases and J by 5 bases, 14 bases remained unmatched. The CDR3 has 17 residues. Germline-derived CDR1 and CDR2 are GTSNPN and SVGIG (reference sequence). CDR3 sequence reads: CAWTSARTSGGLNEQYF. CDR3 DNA: TGTGCCTGGACCTCCGCACGGACTAGCGGGGGACTAAACGAGCAGTACTTC.

The genes are TRBV5-5 and TRBJ1-1, with a possible D match to TRBD1 (5 bases). V was trimmed by 4 bases and J by 0 bases, leaving 16 bases between them. Germline CDR1 reads SGHKS; CDR2 reads YYEKEE (reference sequence). This CDR3 is built from 16 residues. CDR3 sequence reads: CASSPGGAGMNTEAFF. DNA of the CDR3: TGTGCCAGCAGCCCCGGAGGGGCTGGAATGAACACTGAAGCTTTCTTT.

V and J are TRBV7-9 and TRBJ1-2; D may be TRBD1 (6 bases). V was trimmed by 5 bases and J by 0 bases, leaving 19 bases between them. Germline assignment: CDR1 SEHNR and CDR2 FQNEAQ (reference sequence). The CDR3 runs to 17 residues. CDR3 region: CASSESGTRPSNYGYTF. In DNA form, the CDR3 reads TGTGCCAGCAGCGAATCCGGGACAAGACCTTCTAACTATGGCTACACCTTC.

The chain employs TRBV18 and TRBJ2-1, with 8 bases identical to TRBD1. With V trimmed by 3 bases and J by 12 bases, 19 bases remained unmatched. Germline V lookup: CDR1 KGHSH, CDR2 LQKENI. The CDR3 runs 17 residues. The DNA of the CDR3 is TGTGCCAGCTCACCCGTAATACCCGGGACAGGTCCTGAGGGGCAGTTCTTC. It encodes CASSPVIPGTGPEGQFF.